The 14 T cell receptor beta chains below were found in one sample sequenced in a study of blood T cell dynamics during melanoma immunotherapy. Sequenced by immunoSEQ multiplex PCR; TCRdb stores in-frame clones only, minus some. The table records around 13,000 clones, 92% of them present only once. As for time point: pre-treatment baseline. This material consisted of effector memory CD8+ T cells from blood, taken from a patient treated with checkpoint blockade. These receptors were taken from a human donor with melanoma.

The chain has TRBV6-5 and TRBJ1-2, with a tentative D call TRBD1 (5 bases). V was clipped by 0 bases and J by 4 bases, with 15 bases between them. The V gene's germline CDR1 is MNHEY and CDR2 SVGAGI. This CDR3 is built from 16 residues. The CDR3 region is CASSYSREGEVYGYTF. As DNA, the CDR3 is TGTGCCAGCAGTTACTCCCGGGAAGGGGAGGTCTATGGCTACACCTTC.

V is TRBV6-5 and J is TRBJ2-7; 9 bases line up with TRBD1. Germline CDR1 reads MNHEY; CDR2 reads SVGAGI. Trimming took 0 bases from V and 7 from J; bases not matched to a gene: 1. This CDR3 contains 13 residues. The CDR3, as DNA: TGTGCCAGCAGTTACTCAGGGACAGGGGAGCAGTACTTC. Its protein product is CASSYSGTGEQYF.

This clone came up once. V usage is TRBV4-1 and J usage is TRBJ2-7; 9 bases fit TRBD1. The ends lost 3 bases at V and 1 base at J; junction bases unmatched: 10. This CDR3 is built from 17 residues. Germline values: CDR1 MGHRA, CDR2 YSYEKL. CDR3: CASSHGSGTGNSYEQYF. DNA of the CDR3: TGCGCCAGCAGCCACGGTTCCGGGACAGGGAATTCCTACGAGCAGTACTTC.

The J gene is TRBJ2-3, the V gene TRBV4-1; 7 bases align to TRBD1. The germline V gene has CDR1 MGHRA and CDR2 YSYEKL. V gave up 4 bases and J gave up 0 bases; unmatched junction bases: 7. The length of the CDR3 is 16 residues. CDR3 residues: CASSRGQFPSTDTQYF. DNA for the CDR3: TGCGCCAGCAGCCGGGGACAGTTCCCCAGCACAGATACGCAGTATTTT.

The chain combines TRBV5-5 with TRBJ1-2; possibly TRBD1 for D (6 bases). The CDR3 covers 14 residues. Deletions cut 0 bases from V and 5 bases from J, with 11 bases between. In germline, CDR1 is SGHKS, CDR2 YYEKEE (reference sequence). The CDR3 sequence: CASSLAWGAYGYTF. The CDR3 bases are TGTGCCAGCAGCTTGGCCTGGGGGGCATATGGCTACACCTTC. Together with reference TRBV5-5 and TRBJ1-2, the CDR3 gives the full variable domain: DAGVTQSPTHLIKTRGQQVTLRCSPISGHKSVSWYQQVLGQGPQFIFQYYEKEERGRGNFPDRFSARQFPNYSSELNVNALLLGDSALYLCASSLAWGAYGYTFGSGTRLTVV.

This chain uses TRBV4-1 with TRBJ2-1; the D is unclear. The germline CDR1 and CDR2 sequences are MGHRA and YSYEKL. The ends were cut back, 1 base at V and 2 bases at J, with 9 bases in the middle. The CDR3 is made up of 15 amino acids. The CDR3 sequence: CASSQGASPYNEQFF. The CDR3 region has the DNA TGCGCCAGCAGCCAAGGAGCCAGCCCCTACAATGAGCAGTTCTTC.

The V call is TRBV27, the J call TRBJ2-3; TRBD2 is a possible D gene (5 bases). CDR1 is MNHEY and CDR2 is SMNVEV in the germline V gene (reference sequence). V was shortened by 1 base and J by 2 bases, with 13 bases between the two germline ends. The CDR3 loop spans 16 amino acids. For the CDR3, the DNA is TGTGCCAGCAGTTTATGGCCAGCGGTAAACACAGATACGCAGTATTTT. Translating it yields CASSLWPAVNTDTQYF.

The chain employs TRBV4-1 and TRBJ2-7; possibly TRBD1 or TRBD2 for D (5 bases each). Trimming removed 0 bases at V and 4 bases at J, with 16 bases between. CDR3 length: 16 amino acids. Germline assignment: CDR1 MGHRA and CDR2 YSYEKL. The CDR3, as DNA: TGCGCCAGCAGCCAAGATCGGGGCGGAGAGGGGTACGAGCAGTACTTC. Protein: CASSQDRGGEGYEQYF.

The gene calls are TRBV6-1 and TRBJ2-1, with D perhaps TRBD1 or TRBD2 (5 bases each). This CDR3 is 13 amino acids long. Germline assignment: CDR1 MNHNS and CDR2 SASEGT. V was pared by 7 bases and J by 8 bases, with 15 bases between. The CDR3 region has the DNA TGTGCCAGCAAACAGAGGCTGGGGGATGAGCAGTTCTTC. Protein product: CASKQRLGDEQFF.

This rearrangement joins TRBV18 to TRBJ2-3; 9 bases match TRBD1. Germline trimming cut 4 bases from V and 3 bases from J; bases unmatched to any gene: 5. In germline, CDR1 is KGHSH, CDR2 LQKENI. There are 15 residues in the CDR3. CDR3 protein: CASSLPGQGTDTQYF. The CDR3, as DNA: TGTGCCAGCTCACTCCCGGGACAGGGAACAGATACGCAGTATTTT.

The chain carries TRBV5-6 and TRBJ1-2; D remains ambiguous. The CDR3 is made up of 15 amino acids. The germline V gene encodes CDR1 SGHDT and CDR2 YYEEEE. V was trimmed by 1 base and J by 2 bases, leaving 12 bases between them. The CDR3 loop is CASSLPWTGNYGYTF. CDR3 coding DNA: TGTGCCAGCAGCTTGCCCTGGACTGGAAACTATGGCTACACCTTC.

This chain uses TRBV2 with TRBJ1-1; D is unresolved. CDR3 length equals 11 residues. V lost 8 bases, J lost 1 base, and 5 bases lay in between. Germline V gives CDR1 SNHLY, CDR2 FYNNEI. The CDR3 is CASLWNTEAFF. For the CDR3, the DNA is TGTGCCAGCTTGTGGAACACTGAAGCTTTCTTT.

The rearrangement joins TRBV29-1 to TRBJ2-2; 7 positions match TRBD1. Per the germline V gene, CDR1 is SQVTM and CDR2 is ANQGSEA. V lost 6 bases to trimming and J lost 4 bases; unmatched junction nucleotides: 5. The CDR3 runs to 13 residues. The CDR3 region is CSVLTGSTGELFF. DNA for the CDR3: TGCAGCGTACTGACAGGGTCCACCGGGGAGCTGTTTTTT.

J is TRBJ1-5 and V is TRBV19; weak D call: TRBD1 (5 bases). Trimming took off 11 bases at V and 5 bases at J, with 16 bases between the two ends. This CDR3 has 13 amino acids. CDR1 LNHDA and CDR2 SQIVND come from the germline V gene (reference sequence). CDR3 DNA sequence: TGTGCCTCACTCGGGCAGGGAGATCAGCCCCAGCATTTT. The encoded protein is CASLGQGDQPQHF.